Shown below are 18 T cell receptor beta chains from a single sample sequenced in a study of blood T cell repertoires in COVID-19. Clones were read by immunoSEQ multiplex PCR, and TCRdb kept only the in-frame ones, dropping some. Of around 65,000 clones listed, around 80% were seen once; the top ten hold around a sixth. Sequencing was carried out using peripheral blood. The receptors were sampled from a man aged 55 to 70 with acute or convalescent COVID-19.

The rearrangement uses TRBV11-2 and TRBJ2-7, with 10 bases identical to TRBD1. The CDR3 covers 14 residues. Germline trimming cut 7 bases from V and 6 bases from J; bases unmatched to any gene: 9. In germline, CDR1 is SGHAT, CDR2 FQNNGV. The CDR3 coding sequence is TGTGCCAGCAACCCGTCGGGACAGGGGTCCGAGCAGTACTTC. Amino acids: CASNPSGQGSEQYF.

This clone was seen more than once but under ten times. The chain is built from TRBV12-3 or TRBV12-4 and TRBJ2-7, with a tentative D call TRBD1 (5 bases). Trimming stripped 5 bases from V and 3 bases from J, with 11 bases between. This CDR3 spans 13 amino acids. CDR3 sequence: CASSRTQNYEQYF. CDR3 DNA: TGTGCCAGCAGTCGGACACAGAACTACGAGCAGTACTTC.

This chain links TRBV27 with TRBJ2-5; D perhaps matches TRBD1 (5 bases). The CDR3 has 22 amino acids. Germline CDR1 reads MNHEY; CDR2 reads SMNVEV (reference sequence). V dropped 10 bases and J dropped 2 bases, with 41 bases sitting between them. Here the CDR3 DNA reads TGTGCCACCCCGCACGGTTTCCGCGCCAGGGCTAACCGCCGACCACAACAAGAGACCCAGTACTTC. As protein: CATPHGFRARANRRPQQETQYF.

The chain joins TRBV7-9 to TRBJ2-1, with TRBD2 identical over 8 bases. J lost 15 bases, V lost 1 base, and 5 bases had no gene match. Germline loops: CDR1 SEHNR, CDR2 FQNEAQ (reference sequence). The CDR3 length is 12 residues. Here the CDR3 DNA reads TGTGCCAGCAGCTTAGTGGGACTAGGTCTGTTCTTC. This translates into CASSLVGLGLFF.

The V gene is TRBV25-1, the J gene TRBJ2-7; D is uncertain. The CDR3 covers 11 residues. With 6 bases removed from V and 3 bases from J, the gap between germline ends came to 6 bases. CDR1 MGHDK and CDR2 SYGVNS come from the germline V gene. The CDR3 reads CASSPGYEQYF. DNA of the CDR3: TGTGCCAGCAGCCCAGGCTACGAGCAGTACTTC.

The CDR3 DNA is TGTGCCTGGAGTGGGATAGCGGGAGGGTCCTACAATGAGCAGTTCTTC. Encoded protein: CAWSGIAGGSYNEQFF. The rearrangement joins TRBV30 to TRBJ2-1; 11 positions match TRBD2. Trimming cost V 1 base and J 1 base; bases outside gene matches: 3. CDR1 and CDR2 from the germline V gene are GTSNPN and SVGIG (reference sequence). The length of the CDR3 is 16 residues.

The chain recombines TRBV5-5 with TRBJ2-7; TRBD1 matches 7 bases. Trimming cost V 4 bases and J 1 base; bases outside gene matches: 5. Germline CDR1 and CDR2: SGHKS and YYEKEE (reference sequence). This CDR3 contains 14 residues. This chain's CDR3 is CASSPGTASYEQYF. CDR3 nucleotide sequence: TGTGCCAGCAGCCCTGGGACAGCATCCTACGAGCAGTACTTC. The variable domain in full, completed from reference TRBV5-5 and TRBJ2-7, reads DAGVTQSPTHLIKTRGQQVTLRCSPISGHKSVSWYQQVLGQGPQFIFQYYEKEERGRGNFPDRFSARQFPNYSSELNVNALLLGDSALYLCASSPGTASYEQYFGPGTRLTVT.

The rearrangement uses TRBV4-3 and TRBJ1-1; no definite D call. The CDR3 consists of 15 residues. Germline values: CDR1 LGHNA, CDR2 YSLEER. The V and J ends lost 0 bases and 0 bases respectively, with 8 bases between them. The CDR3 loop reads CASSQDSAVNTEAFF. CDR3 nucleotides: TGCGCCAGCAGCCAAGATTCGGCGGTGAACACTGAAGCTTTCTTT.

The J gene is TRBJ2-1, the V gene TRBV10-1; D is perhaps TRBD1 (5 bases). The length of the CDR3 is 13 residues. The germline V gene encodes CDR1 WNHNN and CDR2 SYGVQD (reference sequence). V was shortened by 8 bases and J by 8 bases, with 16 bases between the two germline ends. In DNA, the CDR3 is TGCGCCAGCTCTCCGGACATTTGGGATGAGCAGTTCTTC. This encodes CASSPDIWDEQFF.

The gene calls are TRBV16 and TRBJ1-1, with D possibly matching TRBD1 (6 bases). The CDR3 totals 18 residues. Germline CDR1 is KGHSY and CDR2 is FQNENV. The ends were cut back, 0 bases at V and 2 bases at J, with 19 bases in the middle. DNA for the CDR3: TGTGCCAGCAGCCAATCGTGGGCGGGGGCCACAGTCAACACTGAAGCTTTCTTT. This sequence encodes CASSQSWAGATVNTEAFF.

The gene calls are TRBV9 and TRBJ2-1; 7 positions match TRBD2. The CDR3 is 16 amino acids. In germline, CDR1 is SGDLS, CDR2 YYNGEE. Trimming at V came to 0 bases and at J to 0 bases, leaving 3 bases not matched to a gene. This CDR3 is CASSVARGNSYNEQFF. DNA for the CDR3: TGTGCCAGCAGCGTAGCGCGGGGGAACTCCTACAATGAGCAGTTCTTC.

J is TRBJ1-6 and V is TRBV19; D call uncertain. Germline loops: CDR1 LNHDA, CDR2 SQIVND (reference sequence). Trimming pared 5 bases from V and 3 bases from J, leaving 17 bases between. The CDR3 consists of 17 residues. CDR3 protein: CASSPRQEFFYNSPLHF. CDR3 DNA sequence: TGTGCCAGTAGTCCCCGGCAGGAATTTTTCTATAATTCACCCCTCCACTTT.

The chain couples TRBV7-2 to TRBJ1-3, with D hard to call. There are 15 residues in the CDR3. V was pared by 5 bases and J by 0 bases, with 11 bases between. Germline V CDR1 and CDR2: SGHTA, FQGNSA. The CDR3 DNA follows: TGTGCCAGCAGCCTTGCGGCCCTCTCTGGAAACACCATATATTTT. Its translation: CASSLAALSGNTIYF.

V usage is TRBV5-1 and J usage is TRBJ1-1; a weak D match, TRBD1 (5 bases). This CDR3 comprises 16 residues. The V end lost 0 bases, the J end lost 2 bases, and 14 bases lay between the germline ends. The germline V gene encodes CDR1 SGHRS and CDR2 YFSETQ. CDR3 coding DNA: TGCGCCAGCAGCTTGGCCCTAAGGGGCGAAAACACTGAAGCTTTCTTT. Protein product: CASSLALRGENTEAFF.

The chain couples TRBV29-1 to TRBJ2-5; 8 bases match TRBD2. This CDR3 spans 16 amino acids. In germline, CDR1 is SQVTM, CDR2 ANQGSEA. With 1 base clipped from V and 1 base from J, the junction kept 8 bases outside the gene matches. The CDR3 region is CSVEGAGTRLQETQYF. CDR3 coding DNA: TGCAGCGTTGAAGGCGCCGGGACTAGACTCCAAGAGACCCAGTACTTC.

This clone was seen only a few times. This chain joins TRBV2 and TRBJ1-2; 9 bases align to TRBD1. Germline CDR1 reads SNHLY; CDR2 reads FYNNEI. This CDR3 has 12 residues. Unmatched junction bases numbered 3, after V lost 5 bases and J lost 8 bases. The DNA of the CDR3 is TGTGCCAGCAGTCAACAGGGGGCCGGCTACACCTTC. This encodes CASSQQGAGYTF. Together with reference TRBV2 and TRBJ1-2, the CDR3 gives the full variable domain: EPEVTQTPSHQVTQMGQEVILRCVPISNHLYFYWYRQILGQKVEFLVSFYNNEISEKSEIFDDQFSVERPDGSNFTLKIRSTKLEDSAMYFCASSQQGAGYTFGSGTRLTVV.

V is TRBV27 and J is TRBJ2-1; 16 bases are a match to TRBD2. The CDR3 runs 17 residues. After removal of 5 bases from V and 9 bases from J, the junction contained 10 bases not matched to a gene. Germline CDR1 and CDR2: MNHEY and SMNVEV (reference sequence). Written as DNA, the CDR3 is TGTGCCAGCAGTCGCGAAGGGACTAGCGGGAGGGCCAGTGAGCAGTTCTTC. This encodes CASSREGTSGRASEQFF.

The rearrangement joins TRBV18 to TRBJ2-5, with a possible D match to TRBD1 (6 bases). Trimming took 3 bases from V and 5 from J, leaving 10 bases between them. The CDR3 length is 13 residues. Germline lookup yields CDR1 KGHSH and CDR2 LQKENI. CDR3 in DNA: TGTGCCAGCTCACCCCTGAGGGGGGAGACCCAGTACTTC. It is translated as CASSPLRGETQYF.